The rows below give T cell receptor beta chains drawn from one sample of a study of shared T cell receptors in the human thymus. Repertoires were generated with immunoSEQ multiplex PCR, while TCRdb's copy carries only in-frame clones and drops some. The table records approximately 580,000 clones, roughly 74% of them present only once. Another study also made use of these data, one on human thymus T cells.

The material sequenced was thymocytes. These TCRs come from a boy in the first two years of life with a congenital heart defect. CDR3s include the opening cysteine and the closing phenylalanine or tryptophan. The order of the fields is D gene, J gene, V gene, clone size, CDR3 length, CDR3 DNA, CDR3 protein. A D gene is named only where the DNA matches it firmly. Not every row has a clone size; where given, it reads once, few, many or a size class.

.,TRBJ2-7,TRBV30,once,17,TGTGCCTGGAGTGTACTCGGGTTAGACAGGTTGACCTACGAGCAGTACTTC,CAWSVLGLDRLTYEQYF
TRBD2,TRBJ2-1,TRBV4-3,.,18,TGCGCCAGCAGCCAAGATAACCCCCCTAGCGGGAGAGGCAATGAGCAGTTCTTC,CASSQDNPPSGRGNEQFF
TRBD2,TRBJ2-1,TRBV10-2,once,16,TGCGCCAGCAGTGAGGGTGGACTAGCGGGTTTTAATGAGCAGTTCTTC,CASSEGGLAGFNEQFF
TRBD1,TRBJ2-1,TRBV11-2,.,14,TGTGCCAGCCGATCGGGACAGGGTGTCGATGAGCAGTTCTTC,CASRSGQGVDEQFF
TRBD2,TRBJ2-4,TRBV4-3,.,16,TGCGCCAGCAGACCCGGGACTAGCGGGGATGGGAACATTCAGTACTTC,CASRPGTSGDGNIQYF
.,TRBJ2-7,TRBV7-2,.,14,TGTGCCAGCAGCCGGCACAGGGAACTCGACGAGCAGTACTTC,CASSRHRELDEQYF
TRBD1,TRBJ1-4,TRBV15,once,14,TGTGCCACCGGACGACAGGGCGGGTTAGAAAAACTGTTTTTT,CATGRQGGLEKLFF
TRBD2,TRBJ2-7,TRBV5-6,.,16,TGTGCCAGCAGCTTGGTGACTAGCGGGGCTACTCACGAGCAGTACTTC,CASSLVTSGATHEQYF
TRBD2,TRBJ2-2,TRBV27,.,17,TGTGCCAGCAGTTTATCCCCAACTAGCGGGGGCACCGGGGAGCTGTTTTTT,CASSLSPTSGGTGELFF
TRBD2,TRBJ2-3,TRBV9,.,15,TGTGCCAGCAGCGTAGCCGGGCGGGAGTCAGATACGCAGTATTTT,CASSVAGRESDTQYF
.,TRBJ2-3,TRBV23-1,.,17,TGCGCCAGCAGTCAATACGCAGGGATGGTTAGGGCAGATACGCAGTATTTT,CASSQYAGMVRADTQYF
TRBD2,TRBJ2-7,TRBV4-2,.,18,TGTGCCAGCAGCCACACGAAGACTAGCGGGAGGCCCCAATACGAGCAGTACTTC,CASSHTKTSGRPQYEQYF
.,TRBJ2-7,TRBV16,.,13,TGTGCCAGCAGCCAATCGATGGACAGCGATCGGTACTTC,CASSQSMDSDRYF
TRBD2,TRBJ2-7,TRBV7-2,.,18,TGTGCCAGCAGCTTAGCAGGTTGGGGGACTAGCGGGGAGTACGAGCAGTACTTC,CASSLAGWGTSGEYEQYF
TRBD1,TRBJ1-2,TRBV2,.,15,TGTGCCAGCAGTGAAAAATGGGACAGGGGCTATGGCTACACCTTC,CASSEKWDRGYGYTF
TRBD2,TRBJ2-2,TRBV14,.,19,TGTGCCAGCAGTGGGACCGGGACTAGCGCTCCCGCGAACACCGGGGAGCTGTTTTTT,CASSGTGTSAPANTGELFF
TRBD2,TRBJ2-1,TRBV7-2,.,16,TGTGCCAGCAGCGTAATAGCGGGAGGTTGGTACAATGAGCAGTTCTTC,CASSVIAGGWYNEQFF
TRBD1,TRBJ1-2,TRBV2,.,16,TGTGCCAGCAGTGATACAGGGGGTACCGCTCGGGATGGCTACACCTTC,CASSDTGGTARDGYTF
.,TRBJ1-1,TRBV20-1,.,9,TGCAGTGCTCTACCACAGGCTTTCTTT,CSALPQAFF
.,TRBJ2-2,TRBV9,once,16,TGTGCCAGCAGCCCTAGTAGGCAGGGGGGAACCGGGGAGCTGTTTTTT,CASSPSRQGGTGELFF
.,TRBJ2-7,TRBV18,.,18,TGTGCCAGCTCACCAGGGGGGTCTGGGCTAGCCTTGTCCTACGAGCAGTACTTC,CASSPGGSGLALSYEQYF
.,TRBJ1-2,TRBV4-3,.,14,TGCGCCAGCAGCCAAGAGCTGGGGAGGTATGGCTACACCTTC,CASSQELGRYGYTF
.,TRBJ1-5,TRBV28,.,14,TGTGCCAGCCGGCTGGCGGCCGCCAATCAGCCCCAGCATTTT,CASRLAAANQPQHF
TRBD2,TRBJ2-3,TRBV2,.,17,TGTGCCAGCAGTGATTGGGGCCTAGCGGGAGGGCCAGATACGCAGTATTTT,CASSDWGLAGGPDTQYF
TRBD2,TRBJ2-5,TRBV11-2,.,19,TGTGCCAGCAGCGCGGGAGGACTAGCGGGAGGGCCCCCCCAAGAGACCCAGTACTTC,CASSAGGLAGGPPQETQYF
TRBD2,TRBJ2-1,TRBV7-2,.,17,TGTGCCAGCAGCTTAGTCTGGGGCGGGAGACCCTACAATGAGCAGTTCTTC,CASSLVWGGRPYNEQFF
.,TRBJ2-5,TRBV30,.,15,TGTGCCTGGATTTGTACTGAGGGTCCCCAAGAGACCCAGTACTTC,CAWICTEGPQETQYF
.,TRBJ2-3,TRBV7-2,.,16,TGTGCCAGCAGCCTCGACTTGGACTCGGGGTTTAGGGCGCAGTATTTT,CASSLDLDSGFRAQYF
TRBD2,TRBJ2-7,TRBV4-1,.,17,TGCGCCAGCAGCCAAGATTTCGAGACTAGCGGTTCCTACGAGCAGTACTTC,CASSQDFETSGSYEQYF
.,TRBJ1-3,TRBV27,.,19,TGTGCCAGCAGAGCTAAACCCCCTTCAGACAGGCTCTCTGGAAACACCATATATTTT,CASRAKPPSDRLSGNTIYF
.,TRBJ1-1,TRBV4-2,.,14,TGTGCCAGCAGCTCGCCGGCAGGGCGCACTGAAGCTTTCTTT,CASSSPAGRTEAFF
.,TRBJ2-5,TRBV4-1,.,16,TGCGCCAGCAGCCAAGAGTGGGGGAGGGGGAAAGAGACCCAGTACTTC,CASSQEWGRGKETQYF
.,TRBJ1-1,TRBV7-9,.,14,TGTGCCAGCTCGGCGGTCAGGGGTACCACTGAAGCTTTCTTT,CASSAVRGTTEAFF
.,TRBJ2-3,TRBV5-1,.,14,TGCGCCAGCAGCCTGGACGCCCAACTACATACGCAGTATTTT,CASSLDAQLHTQYF
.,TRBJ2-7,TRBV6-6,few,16,TGTGCCAGCAGTTACTCGAAACGGGTAGAAACCTACGAGCAGTACTTC,CASSYSKRVETYEQYF
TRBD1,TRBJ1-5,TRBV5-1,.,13,TGCGCCAGCAGCTTACAGGGGATCCAGCCCCAGCATTTT,CASSLQGIQPQHF
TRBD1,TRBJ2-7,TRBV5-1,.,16,TGCGCCAGCAGCTTGGATGGTCGGGACAGGGGCTACGAGCAGTACTTC,CASSLDGRDRGYEQYF
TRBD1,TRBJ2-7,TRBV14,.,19,TGTGCCAGCAGCCAAGTAGTCGAAAATGGGACAGGGGTTTCCTACGAGCAGTACTTC,CASSQVVENGTGVSYEQYF
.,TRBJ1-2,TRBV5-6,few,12,TGTGCCAGCAGCGGAACAGCCTATGGCTACACCTTC,CASSGTAYGYTF
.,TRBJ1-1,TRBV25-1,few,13,TGTGCCAGCAGTGGGGGACAGAACACTGAAGCTTTCTTT,CASSGGQNTEAFF
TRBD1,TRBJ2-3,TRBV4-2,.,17,TGTGCCAGCAGCCAGCAAAGAGACAGGGGAAATCCAGATACGCAGTATTTT,CASSQQRDRGNPDTQYF
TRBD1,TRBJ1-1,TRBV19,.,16,TGTGCCAGTAGTACCCGTGGGACAGGGGATGCCACTGAAGCTTTCTTT,CASSTRGTGDATEAFF
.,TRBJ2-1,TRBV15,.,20,TGTGCCACCAGCAGAGATCTTGCGGGTCAAATTTATAGCTCCTACAATGAGCAGTTCTTC,CATSRDLAGQIYSSYNEQFF
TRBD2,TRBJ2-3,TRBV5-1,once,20,TGCGCCAGCAGCTTGGCCGGTGGGCGGGAGGCCCAAGCCCCACGGGATACGCAGTATTTT,CASSLAGGREAQAPRDTQYF
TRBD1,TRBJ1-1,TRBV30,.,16,TGTGCCTGGAGTCATAAACCCGGGACAGTGAACACTGAAGCTTTCTTT,CAWSHKPGTVNTEAFF